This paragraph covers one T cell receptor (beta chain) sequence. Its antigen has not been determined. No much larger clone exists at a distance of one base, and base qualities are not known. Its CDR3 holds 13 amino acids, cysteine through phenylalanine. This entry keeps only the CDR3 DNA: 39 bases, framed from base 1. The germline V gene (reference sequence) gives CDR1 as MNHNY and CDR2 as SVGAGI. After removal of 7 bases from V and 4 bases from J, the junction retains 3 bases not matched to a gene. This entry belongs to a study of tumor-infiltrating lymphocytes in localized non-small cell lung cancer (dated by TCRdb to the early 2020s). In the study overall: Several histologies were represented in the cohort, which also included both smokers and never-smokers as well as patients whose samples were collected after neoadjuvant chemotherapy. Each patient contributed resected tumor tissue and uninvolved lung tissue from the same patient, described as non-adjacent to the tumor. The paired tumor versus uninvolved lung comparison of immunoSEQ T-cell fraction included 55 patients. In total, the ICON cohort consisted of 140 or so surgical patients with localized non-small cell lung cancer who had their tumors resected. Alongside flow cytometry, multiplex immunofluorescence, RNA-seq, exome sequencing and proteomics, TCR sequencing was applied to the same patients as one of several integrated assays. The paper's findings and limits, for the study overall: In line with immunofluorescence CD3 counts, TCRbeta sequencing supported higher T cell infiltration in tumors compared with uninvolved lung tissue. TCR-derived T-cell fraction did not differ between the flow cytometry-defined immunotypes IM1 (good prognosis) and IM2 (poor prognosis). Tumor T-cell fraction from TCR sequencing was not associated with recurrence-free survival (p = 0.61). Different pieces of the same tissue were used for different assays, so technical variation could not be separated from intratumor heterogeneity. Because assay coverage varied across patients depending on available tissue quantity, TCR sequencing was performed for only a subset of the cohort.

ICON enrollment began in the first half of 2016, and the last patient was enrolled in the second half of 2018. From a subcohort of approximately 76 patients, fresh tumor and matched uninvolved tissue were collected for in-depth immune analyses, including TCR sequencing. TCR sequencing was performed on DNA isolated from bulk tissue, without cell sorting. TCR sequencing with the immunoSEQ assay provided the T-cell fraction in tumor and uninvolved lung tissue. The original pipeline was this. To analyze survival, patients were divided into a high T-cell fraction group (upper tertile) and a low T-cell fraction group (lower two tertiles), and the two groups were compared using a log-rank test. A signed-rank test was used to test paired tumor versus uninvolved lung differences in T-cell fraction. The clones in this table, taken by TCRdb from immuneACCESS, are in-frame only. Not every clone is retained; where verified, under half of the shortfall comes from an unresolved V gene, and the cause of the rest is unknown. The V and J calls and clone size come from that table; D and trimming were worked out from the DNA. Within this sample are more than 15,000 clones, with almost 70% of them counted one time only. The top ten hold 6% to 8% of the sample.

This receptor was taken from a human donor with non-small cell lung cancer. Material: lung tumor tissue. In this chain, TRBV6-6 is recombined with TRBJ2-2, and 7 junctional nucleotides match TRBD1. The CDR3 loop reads CASIRGRTGELFF. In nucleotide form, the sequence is TGTGCCAGCATAAGGGGGCGCACCGGGGAGCTGTTTTTT.